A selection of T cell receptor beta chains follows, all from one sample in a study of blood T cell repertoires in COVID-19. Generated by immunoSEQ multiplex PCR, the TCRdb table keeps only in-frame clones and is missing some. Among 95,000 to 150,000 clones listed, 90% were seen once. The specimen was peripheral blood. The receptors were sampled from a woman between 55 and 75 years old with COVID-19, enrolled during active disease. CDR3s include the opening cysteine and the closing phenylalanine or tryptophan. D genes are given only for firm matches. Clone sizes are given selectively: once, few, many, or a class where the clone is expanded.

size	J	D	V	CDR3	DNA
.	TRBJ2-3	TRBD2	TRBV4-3	CASSLAGGYTDTQYF	TGCGCCAGCAGCCTAGCGGGGGGGTACACAGATACGCAGTATTTT
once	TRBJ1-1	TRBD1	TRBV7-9	CASSSWTGDTEAFF	TGTGCCAGCAGCTCCTGGACAGGGGATACTGAAGCTTTCTTT
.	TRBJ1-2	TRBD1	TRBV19	CASSAIPGQGASNYGYTF	TGTGCCAGTAGTGCTATACCGGGACAGGGGGCGTCTAACTATGGCTACACCTTC
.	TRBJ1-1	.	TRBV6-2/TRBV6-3	CASSYWKTLLRGTEAFF	TGTGCCAGCAGTTACTGGAAGACACTTTTAAGGGGTACTGAAGCTTTCTTT
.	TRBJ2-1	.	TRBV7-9	CASSLGLGNEQFF	TGTGCCAGCAGCTTAGGACTAGGCAATGAGCAGTTCTTC
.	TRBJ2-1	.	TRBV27	CASSFFSGEQFF	TGTGCCAGCAGTTTTTTTTCCGGTGAGCAGTTCTTC
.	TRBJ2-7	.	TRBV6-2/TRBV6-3	CASSYRVSITYEQYF	TGTGCCAGCAGTTACCGGGTTTCGATTACCTACGAGCAGTACTTC
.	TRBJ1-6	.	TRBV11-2	CASSLSQVYNSPLHF	TGTGCCAGCAGCTTAAGTCAGGTCTATAATTCACCCCTCCACTTT
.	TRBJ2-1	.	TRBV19	CASSIAPGVEQFF	TGTGCCAGTAGTATTGCCCCGGGGGTTGAGCAGTTCTTC
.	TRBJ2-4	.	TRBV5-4	CASSRGNIQYF	TGTGCCAGCAGCCGCGGGAACATTCAGTACTTC
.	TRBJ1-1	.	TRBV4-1	CASSLEASTEAFF	TGCGCCAGCAGCCTAGAAGCGAGCACTGAAGCTTTCTTT
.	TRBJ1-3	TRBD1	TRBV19	CASRDGTASGNTIYF	TGTGCCAGTAGGGACGGGACAGCCTCTGGAAACACCATATATTTT
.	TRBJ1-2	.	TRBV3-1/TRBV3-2	CASSPLSLDSYGYTF	TGTGCCAGCAGCCCTCTCTCCCTGGACTCCTATGGCTACACCTTC
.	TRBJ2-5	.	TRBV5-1	CASSLDGGVQETQYF	TGCGCCAGCAGCTTGGACGGGGGAGTCCAGGAGACCCAGTACTTC
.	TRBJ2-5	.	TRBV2	CASREDRTMQETQYF	TGTGCCAGCAGGGAAGACAGGACCATGCAAGAGACCCAGTACTTC
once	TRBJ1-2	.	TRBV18	CASSPDSGDPSGYTF	TGTGCCAGCTCACCTGACTCGGGGGACCCGAGTGGCTACACCTTC
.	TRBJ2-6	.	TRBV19	CASSISRANVLTF	TGTGCCAGTAGTATAAGCCGGGCCAACGTCCTGACTTTC
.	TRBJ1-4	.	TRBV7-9	CASSPGATNEKLFF	TGTGCCAGCAGCCCCGGGGCAACTAATGAAAAACTGTTTTTT
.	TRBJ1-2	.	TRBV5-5	CASSPPGQNYGYTF	TGTGCCAGCAGCCCTCCTGGCCAGAACTATGGCTACACCTTC
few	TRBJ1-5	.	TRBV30	CAWSFGSGSNQPQHF	TGTGCCTGGAGCTTTGGAAGCGGATCCAATCAGCCCCAGCATTTT
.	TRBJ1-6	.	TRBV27	CASSYGTQNNSPLHF	TGTGCCAGCAGTTACGGGACACAAAATAATTCACCCCTCCACTTT
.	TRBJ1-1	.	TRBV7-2	CASSLVPVNTEAFF	TGTGCCAGCAGCTTAGTTCCAGTGAACACTGAAGCTTTCTTT